One sample yielded the 15 T cell receptor beta chains listed below, sequenced in a study of T-cell reconstitution after alpha-beta-depleted transplantation in children (dated by TCRdb to 2015 to 2016). The sample's treatment or condition label, in plain terms: allogeneic hematopoietic cell transplantation with graft depleted of TCRalphabeta T cells and CD19 B cells. Library creation used PCR. Sequenced on an Illumina HiSeq 2500. Molecular barcoding was employed in the preparation of TCR libraries, with unique molecular identifiers being used to normalize TCRbeta repertoire quantification. Clones were called with MiXCR by TCRdb after fastp trimmed the public reads at Q25, and only in-frame beta chains were retained. Records with the same CDR3 protein are collapsed into one entry carrying the most frequent genes and DNA. The sample records about 170,000 distinct CDR3 sequences, more than 9.5% of which are singletons. The biggest ten clones account for about 13% of the sample.

Source: PBMCs, taken before TCRalphabeta/CD19-depleted stem cell transplant. The receptors come from a boy younger than 10 with acute myeloid leukemia, due to receive a stem cell transplant.

The sample holds many counts of this clonotype. The chain carries TRBV20-1 and TRBJ2-6; 14 bases are a match to TRBD2. Trimming at V came to 3 bases and at J to 3 bases, leaving 7 bases not matched to a gene. The CDR3 runs to 18 residues. In germline, CDR1 is DFQATT, CDR2 SNEGSKA (reference sequence). The CDR3, as DNA: TGCAGTGCTAGGGCGACTAGCGGGGGGGTTAGTGGGGCCAACGTCCTGACTTTC. Translation: CSARATSGGVSGANVLTF.

The CDR3 region has the DNA TGTGCCAGTAGTCCACTTTACAGGGGGCCGGATTACAATGAGCAGTTCTTC. This gives the protein CASSPLYRGPDYNEQFF. The V and J genes are TRBV19 and TRBJ2-1; 9 bases match TRBD1. V gave up 5 bases and J gave up 4 bases; unmatched junction bases: 12. Germline V gene lookup returns CDR1 LNHDA and CDR2 SQIVND (reference sequence). This CDR3 has 17 residues.

CDR3 DNA sequence: TGCAGCGGACAAGATCGTTTTTATGGCTACACCTTC. It is translated as CSGQDRFYGYTF. The chain carries TRBV29-1 and TRBJ1-2; no clear D. The V end lost 7 bases, the J end lost 5 bases, and 14 bases lay between the germline ends. The CDR3 has 12 amino acids. Per germline, CDR1 SQVTM and CDR2 ANQGSEA.

As concerns this clonotype: A much larger clone is a single base away; this may be a read error. This chain connects TRBV4-1 to TRBJ2-5, with D unclear. V dropped 0 bases and J dropped 7 bases, with 6 bases sitting between them. Looked up from germline, CDR1 is MGHRA and CDR2 is YSYEKL. The CDR3 length is 12 residues. As DNA, the CDR3 is TGCGCCAGCAGCCAAGATCGGGCGACCCAGTACTTC. Protein: CASSQDRATQYF.

This clonotype was detected ten times or more. The genes are TRBV12-3 or TRBV12-4 and TRBJ1-6; D is undetermined. This CDR3 has 15 amino acids. Trimming took 6 bases from V and 7 from J, leaving 16 bases between them. CDR3 in DNA: TGTGCCAGCAGCTACGGGCGACCGAGAAATTCACCCCTCCACTTT. This sequence encodes CASSYGRPRNSPLHF.

This clonotype was found many times. This rearrangement joins TRBV5-5 to TRBJ1-1; tentatively, D is TRBD1 (6 bases). Looked up from germline, CDR1 is SGHKS and CDR2 is YYEKEE (reference sequence). The CDR3 spans 14 residues. Between the trimmed V and J ends, which lost 2 bases and 11 bases, there was a span of 19 bases. In nucleotides, the CDR3 is TGTGCCAGCAGCTTCACCCCCGGGGGCAGGATTGCTTTCTTT. Translating it yields CASSFTPGGRIAFF.

A word on this clonotype: One end of the junction is discordant with germline, which a read error may explain. The chain has TRBV7-3 and TRBJ1-1; D is undetermined. Germline lookup yields CDR1 SGHTA and CDR2 FQGTGA. This CDR3 is built from 13 residues. CDR3 DNA sequence: TGTGCCAGCAGCTTACGAGGGAACCCTGAAGCTTTCTTT. Translated: CASSLRGNPEAFF. The variable domain in full, completed from reference TRBV7-3 and TRBJ1-1, reads GAGVSQTPSNKVTEKGKYVELRCDPISGHTALYWYRQSLGQGPEFLIYFQGTGAADDSGLPNDRFFAVRPEGSVSTLKIQRTERGDSAVYLCASSLRGNPEAFFGQGTRLTVV.

The table lists this clonotype with many counts. The chain has TRBV27 and TRBJ2-1, with TRBD2 identical over 15 bases. The CDR3 runs 17 residues. CDR1 MNHEY and CDR2 SMNVEV come from the germline V gene (reference sequence). V shed 5 bases and J 7 bases; nucleotides not matched to a gene: 9. The CDR3 is CASSPLGLAGGPNEQFF. The CDR3, as DNA: TGTGCCAGCAGTCCCCTAGGACTAGCGGGAGGGCCTAATGAGCAGTTCTTC.

This clonotype occurred many times. The chain recombines TRBV12-3 or TRBV12-4 with TRBJ2-2, with 11 bases fitting TRBD2. This CDR3 has 16 residues. The V and J ends lost 4 bases and 5 bases, in that order; junction bases with no gene match: 6. The CDR3 DNA reads TGTGCCAGCAGTTGGATGCTAGCGGGGGGAACCGGGGAGCTGTTTTTT. It is translated as CASSWMLAGGTGELFF.

This clonotype was detected many times. The J gene is TRBJ2-2, the V gene TRBV10-3; 9 nucleotides agree with TRBD1. The V segment lost 10 bases and the J segment 2 bases; nucleotides outside the gene matches: 8. The CDR3 is made up of 15 amino acids. CDR1 is ENHRY, CDR2 SYGVKD, per germline. The CDR3 is CATTRDRDNTGELFF. For the CDR3, the DNA is TGTGCCACGACCCGGGACAGGGACAACACCGGGGAGCTGTTTTTT.

This clonotype has ten or more counts. This chain uses TRBV5-5 with TRBJ2-4; TRBD1 matches at 8 bases. Germline V gene sequence: CDR1 SGHKS, CDR2 YYEKEE (reference sequence). Losses at the gene ends were 4 bases for V and 0 bases for J; bases not matched to a gene: 3. This CDR3 contains 15 residues. CDR3 DNA sequence: TGTGCCAGCAGCCCGGACAGGGTAGCCAAAAACATTCAGTACTTC. The encoded protein is CASSPDRVAKNIQYF. The whole variable domain, remainder taken from reference TRBV5-5 and TRBJ2-4, is DAGVTQSPTHLIKTRGQQVTLRCSPISGHKSVSWYQQVLGQGPQFIFQYYEKEERGRGNFPDRFSARQFPNYSSELNVNALLLGDSALYLCASSPDRVAKNIQYFGAGTRLSVL.

This clonotype was recorded at least ten times. The V call is TRBV6-5, the J call TRBJ1-2; D possibly corresponds to TRBD1 (5 bases). The germline gives CDR1 MNHEY, CDR2 SVGAGI. Trimming left V 1 base short and J 9 bases short, with 27 bases between. The CDR3 contains 18 residues. CDR3 sequence (DNA): TGTGCCAGCAGTTACTTCGGTCTCGGATCTGCCGTAGAGGGGAGCTACACCTTC. Its translation is CASSYFGLGSAVEGSYTF.

This clonotype occurred many times. The chain uses TRBV10-1 and TRBJ2-1, with TRBD1 as a possible D gene (5 bases). V lost 5 bases and J 5 bases, leaving 7 bases between the germline ends. CDR3 length: 12 residues. Germline V gene data show CDR1 as WNHNN and CDR2 as SYGVQD (reference sequence). The CDR3 sequence is CASSTGNNEQFF. As DNA, the CDR3 is TGCGCCAGCAGTACAGGAAACAATGAGCAGTTCTTC.

This clonotype was picked up many times. The J gene is TRBJ1-5, the V gene TRBV27, with 9 bases fitting TRBD1. The CDR3 totals 17 residues. V was pared by 5 bases and J by 0 bases, with 8 bases of the junction left unmatched. CDR1 MNHEY and CDR2 SMNVEV come from the germline V gene (reference sequence). The CDR3 nucleotides are TGTGCCAGCAGTCCGGGACAGGGTGGGGGTAGCAATCAGCCCCAGCATTTT. Translating gives CASSPGQGGGSNQPQHF.

This clonotype was found many times. The gene calls are TRBV6-1 and TRBJ2-3, with 9 bases fitting TRBD1. J was trimmed by 5 bases and V by 5 bases; bases with no gene match: 8. Germline CDR1 and CDR2: MNHNS and SASEGT. CDR3 size: 15 residues. As DNA, the CDR3 is TGTGCCAGCAGTCTCACAGGGGGCCGCAGAGATACGCAGTATTTT. The encoded protein is CASSLTGGRRDTQYF.